The 32 T cell receptor beta chains in this list originate from one sample, sequenced in a study of blood T cell repertoires in COVID-19 (TCRdb year 2020). The library was produced with the immunoSEQ multiplex PCR assay. TCRdb re-hosts the immuneACCESS table, in-frame sequences only. Its copies lack some clones; in the studies checked, an unresolved V gene accounts for under half of them, and the cause for the rest is not known. The sample includes around 320,000 clones, with under 90% observed a single time. Around 10% of the sample goes to the ten largest clones. Input material: peripheral blood. These receptors all stem from a woman aged 30 to 39 with COVID-19, enrolled during active disease.

This clone occurred a few times. It is unclear where the CDR3 begins or ends on the DNA, so no DNA is shown, and the CDR3 is as TCRdb lists it. The chain combines TRBV21-1 with TRBJ1-3; the table's D call, TRBD1, was not checked against the DNA. TRBV21-1 is recorded as a pseudogene. Termini included, the CDR3 measures 20 amino acids. CDR3 sequence reads: CASSKRWGTGTFLSGNTIYF.

The chain recombines TRBV5-6 with TRBJ2-1; 10 positions agree with TRBD2. This CDR3 region has 15 residues. With V trimmed by 4 bases and J by 7 bases, 8 bases remained unmatched. Looked up from germline, CDR1 is SGHDT and CDR2 is YYEEEE. CDR3 nucleotides: TGTGCCAGCAGCCCCCGGACTAGCGGTCGTAATGAGCAGTTCTTC. Translation: CASSPRTSGRNEQFF.

V usage is TRBV7-9 and J usage is TRBJ2-7; D call uncertain. This CDR3 spans 13 amino acids. The V and J ends lost 6 bases and 1 base respectively, with 10 bases between them. Per the germline V gene, CDR1 is SEHNR and CDR2 is FQNEAQ (reference sequence). The CDR3 reads CASSLTESYEQYF. The CDR3, as DNA: TGTGCCAGCAGTTTAACAGAGTCCTACGAGCAGTACTTC.

V is TRBV5-1 and J is TRBJ1-5; no reliable D call. Germline assignment: CDR1 SGHRS and CDR2 YFSETQ. This CDR3 is built from 14 residues. Trimming left V 0 bases short and J 7 bases short, with 11 bases between. The chain's CDR3 is CASSLGQPGQPQHF. CDR3 bases: TGCGCCAGCAGCTTGGGTCAGCCAGGCCAGCCCCAGCATTTT.

This chain joins TRBV5-1 and TRBJ1-6; TRBD1 aligns across 8 bases. The trim removed 6 bases at V and 9 bases at J, leaving 11 bases unmatched. Looked up from germline, CDR1 is SGHRS and CDR2 is YFSETQ. The CDR3 runs 15 residues. CDR3 loop: CASKPGQGEGSPLHF. The DNA of the CDR3 is TGCGCCAGCAAACCAGGACAGGGCGAGGGTTCACCCCTCCACTTT.

The chain employs TRBV29-1 and TRBJ1-2; 7 nucleotides agree with TRBD1. Unmatched junction bases numbered 4, after V lost 7 bases and J lost 2 bases. The CDR3 runs to 12 residues. Germline CDR1 and CDR2: SQVTM and ANQGSEA. In DNA form, the CDR3 reads TGCAGCGGAAGACAGGGAAACTATGGCTACACCTTC. Translated: CSGRQGNYGYTF.

This chain uses TRBV7-8 with TRBJ2-3, with TRBD2 matching 13 bases. Germline V gene data show CDR1 as SGHVS and CDR2 as FQNEAQ. The CDR3 is made up of 18 amino acids. V lost 1 base to trimming and J lost 2 bases; unmatched junction nucleotides: 6. Here the CDR3 DNA reads TGTGCCAGCAGCTTAGGTAGACTAGCGGGGGGACCCACAGATACGCAGTATTTT. It is translated as CASSLGRLAGGPTDTQYF.

This chain connects TRBV10-3 to TRBJ1-2, with TRBD1 matching 10 bases. The CDR3 covers 17 residues. Germline V CDR1 and CDR2: ENHRY, SYGVKD. The trim removed 2 bases at V and 5 bases at J, leaving 11 bases unmatched. The CDR3 region has the DNA TGTGCCATCAGTGAGATTGGGATGGACAGGGGGATATATGGCTACACCTTC. This codes for CAISEIGMDRGIYGYTF.

The gene calls are TRBV19 and TRBJ2-1, with 8 nucleotides matching TRBD1. The CDR3 spans 17 residues. Trimming cost V 0 bases and J 4 bases; bases outside gene matches: 8. CDR1 LNHDA and CDR2 SQIVND come from the germline V gene (reference sequence). This CDR3 reads CASSIDRGRKPYNEQFF. The CDR3 DNA reads as TGTGCCAGTAGTATAGACAGGGGGCGGAAACCGTACAATGAGCAGTTCTTC.

The chain joins TRBV18 to TRBJ2-5; a possible D gene is TRBD2 (5 bases). V dropped 2 bases and J dropped 2 bases, with 6 bases sitting between them. The V gene's germline CDR1 is KGHSH and CDR2 LQKENI. This CDR3 contains 13 residues. The chain's CDR3 is CASSPSGQETQYF. In DNA form, the CDR3 reads TGTGCCAGCTCACCATCGGGGCAAGAGACCCAGTACTTC.

This clone came up a few times. Other DNA sequences in the same sample also yield this CDR3. This chain joins TRBV19 and TRBJ1-5; possibly TRBD1 for D (5 bases). This CDR3 is built from 14 residues. Germline V gene lookup returns CDR1 LNHDA and CDR2 SQIVND (reference sequence). V was pared by 3 bases and J by 7 bases, with 13 bases between. CDR3 loop: CASSMQGLGQPQHF. In nucleotides, the CDR3 is TGTGCCAGTAGTATGCAGGGTTTGGGGCAGCCCCAGCATTTT.

V is TRBV7-8 and J is TRBJ2-5; 8 bases fit TRBD1. This CDR3 has 13 residues. Trimming cost V 5 bases and J 4 bases; bases outside gene matches: 3. The germline V gene encodes CDR1 SGHVS and CDR2 FQNEAQ. CDR3 DNA: TGTGCCAGCAGCAAAGACAGGGGAGAGACCCAGTACTTC. Translation gives CASSKDRGETQYF.

The chain is built from TRBV7-9 and TRBJ2-3, with 14 bases that match TRBD2. The CDR3 is 17 residues long. CDR1 and CDR2 from the germline V gene are SEHNR and FQNEAQ (reference sequence). The J segment lost 1 base and the V segment lost 0 bases, leaving 0 bases of the junction unmatched. CDR3 bases: TGTGCCAGCAGCTTAGCGGGACTAGCGGGGGGCACAGATACGCAGTATTTT. Translation: CASSLAGLAGGTDTQYF.

Only one count was recorded for this clone. The gene calls are TRBV6-6 and TRBJ2-3; D possibly corresponds to TRBD2 (6 bases). Trimming left V 6 bases short and J 6 bases short, with 16 bases between. The CDR3 extends over 14 amino acids. CDR1 MNHNY and CDR2 SVGAGI come from the germline V gene (reference sequence). The CDR3 bases are TGTGCCAGCAGCACGGGACTCCCTTTTGATACGCAGTATTTT. This sequence encodes CASSTGLPFDTQYF.

V and J are TRBV10-3 and TRBJ2-1; 9 bases are shared with TRBD2. Germline CDR1 and CDR2: ENHRY and SYGVKD. V gave up 4 bases and J gave up 7 bases; unmatched junction bases: 8. CDR3 size: 15 residues. The DNA for the CDR3 is TGTGCCATCAGTGGTGTAGCGGGGGTGGGTAATGAGCAGTTCTTC. It yields the protein CAISGVAGVGNEQFF.

The chain links TRBV5-4 to TRBJ1-2; a possible D gene is TRBD1 (6 bases). The V gene's germline CDR1 is SGHNT and CDR2 YYREEE (reference sequence). This CDR3 is built from 15 residues. Between the trimmed V and J ends, which lost 4 bases and 9 bases, there was a span of 22 bases. This CDR3 reads CASSPTGGEGGRYTF. DNA for the CDR3: TGTGCCAGCAGCCCGACAGGCGGGGAGGGGGGACGCTACACCTTC.

The rearrangement links TRBV6-5 to TRBJ1-2, with 11 positions matching TRBD1. Germline lookup yields CDR1 MNHEY and CDR2 SVGAGI. V was clipped by 7 bases and J by 4 bases; unmatched bases: 5. This CDR3 is built from 14 residues. Here the CDR3 reads CASIRTGGFYGYTF. In DNA form, the CDR3 reads TGTGCCAGCATCCGGACAGGGGGCTTCTATGGCTACACCTTC.

This sequence joins TRBV2 and TRBJ2-1; D unclear. CDR3 size: 12 residues. Germline lookup yields CDR1 SNHLY and CDR2 FYNNEI. The ends were cut back, 6 bases at V and 5 bases at J, with 8 bases in the middle. Written as DNA, the CDR3 is TGTGCCAGCAGCATACTAAACAATGAGCAGTTCTTC. It translates to CASSILNNEQFF.

The chain links TRBV4-1 to TRBJ2-5; 8 bases are a match to TRBD2. V gave up 4 bases and J gave up 5 bases; unmatched junction bases: 6. This CDR3 has 14 amino acids. Per germline, CDR1 MGHRA and CDR2 YSYEKL. CDR3 loop: CASSPGIAGETQYF. The CDR3 nucleotides are TGCGCCAGCAGCCCCGGGATAGCGGGGGAGACCCAGTACTTC.

The chain carries TRBV5-1 and TRBJ1-2; the D gene is possibly TRBD1 (6 bases). The CDR3 runs 16 residues. V lost 0 bases and J 6 bases, leaving 18 bases between the germline ends. Germline V gene lookup returns CDR1 SGHRS and CDR2 YFSETQ. As DNA, the CDR3 is TGCGCCAGCAGCTTGGATAGCGGGGGCGGGCATCATGGCTACACCTTC. This gives the protein CASSLDSGGGHHGYTF.

This chain joins TRBV5-1 and TRBJ2-3, with 7 positions matching TRBD1. This CDR3 is 15 amino acids long. Germline V lookup: CDR1 SGHRS, CDR2 YFSETQ. Trimming took 5 bases from V and 2 from J; bases not matched to a gene: 8. The CDR3, as DNA: TGCGCCAGCAGTCTGACAGGGCCGGACACAGATACGCAGTATTTT. Amino acids: CASSLTGPDTDTQYF.

This chain connects TRBV6-5 to TRBJ1-3; no firm D call. From germline, CDR1 is MNHEY and CDR2 SVGAGI. V dropped 8 bases and J dropped 4 bases, with 15 bases sitting between them. This CDR3 has 14 residues. CDR3 DNA sequence: TGTGCCAGCCACGGTCCCGCGGGGGGAAACACCATATATTTT. This gives the protein CASHGPAGGNTIYF.

The J gene is TRBJ1-4, the V gene TRBV29-1, with 7 bases that match TRBD1. CDR1 is SQVTM and CDR2 is ANQGSEA in the germline V gene. Unmatched junction bases numbered 9, after V lost 6 bases and J lost 8 bases. There are 13 residues in the CDR3. DNA for the CDR3: TGCAGCGTCCTACAGGGGACTGGGGAAAAACTGTTTTTT. Protein sequence: CSVLQGTGEKLFF.

The CDR3 here is CASSHKGLAGAYQETQYF. DNA for the CDR3: TGTGCCAGCAGCCATAAGGGACTAGCGGGGGCTTACCAAGAGACCCAGTACTTC. The gene calls are TRBV27 and TRBJ2-5; TRBD2 matches at 14 bases. Germline trimming cut 6 bases from V and 0 bases from J; bases unmatched to any gene: 9. Germline lookup yields CDR1 MNHEY and CDR2 SMNVEV (reference sequence). CDR3 length: 18 residues.

The chain employs TRBV7-9 and TRBJ2-3; 12 bases line up with TRBD2. This CDR3 spans 19 amino acids. Germline values: CDR1 SEHNR, CDR2 FQNEAQ (reference sequence). V lost 6 bases, J lost 0 bases, and 13 bases stayed unmatched. CDR3 coding DNA: TGTGCCAGCAGTTCGCGACTAGCGGGGGAATCATCTAGCACAGATACGCAGTATTTT. Translation gives CASSSRLAGESSSTDTQYF. Complete variable domain (other parts from reference TRBV7-9 and TRBJ2-3): DTGVSQNPRHKITKRGQNVTFRCDPISEHNRLYWYRQTLGQGPEFLTYFQNEAQLEKSRLLSDRFSAERPKGSFSTLEIQRTEQGDSAMYLCASSSRLAGESSSTDTQYFGPGTRLTVL.

This clone showed up just a few times. The chain recombines TRBV6-5 with TRBJ2-2, with 7 bases aligning to TRBD2. The CDR3 has 14 amino acids. In germline, CDR1 is MNHEY, CDR2 SVGAGI. The trim removed 6 bases at V and 3 bases at J, leaving 4 bases unmatched. CDR3 in amino acids: CASSIAGYTGELFF. The DNA for the CDR3 is TGTGCCAGCAGCATAGCGGGTTACACCGGGGAGCTGTTTTTT.

The rearrangement uses TRBV5-4 and TRBJ1-2; D gene unclear. The CDR3 consists of 15 residues. The V and J ends lost 2 bases and 6 bases respectively, with 17 bases between them. The germline V gene encodes CDR1 SGHNT and CDR2 YYREEE (reference sequence). As DNA, the CDR3 is TGTGCCAGCAGCTTCGCTTATAACCCAGGCAATGGCTACACCTTC. Translating gives CASSFAYNPGNGYTF.

The sample holds one count of this clone. The chain links TRBV6-5 to TRBJ1-1; a weak D match, TRBD1 (5 bases). V lost 8 bases and J lost 11, with 18 bases in between. The CDR3 has 12 amino acids. CDR1 and CDR2 (germline): MNHEY, SVGAGI. The CDR3 sequence: CASYSDSQPAFF. The CDR3 DNA reads as TGTGCCAGCTACTCAGACAGTCAACCTGCTTTCTTT.

The rearrangement uses TRBV15 and TRBJ2-3, with 9 bases aligning to TRBD1. CDR1 is LNHNV, CDR2 YYDKDF, per germline (reference sequence). The trim removed 7 bases at V and 9 bases at J, leaving 20 bases unmatched. The CDR3 runs 17 residues. The CDR3 reads CATTGQGRSGGVRTQYF. The CDR3 coding sequence is TGTGCCACCACGGGACAGGGAAGGTCCGGGGGTGTGAGGACGCAGTATTTT.

The chain employs TRBV4-2 and TRBJ1-2; D call uncertain. Trimming removed 0 bases at V and 7 bases at J, with 12 bases between. This CDR3 is 14 amino acids long. Germline CDR1 and CDR2: LGHNA and YNFKEQ. The CDR3 is CASSQDRGGGGYTF. The CDR3 DNA follows: TGTGCCAGCAGCCAAGATCGGGGTGGCGGTGGCTACACCTTC.

On this clone: The identical CDR3 is also encoded by other nucleotide sequences in the sample. The V and J genes are TRBV18 and TRBJ2-7; the match to TRBD1 covers 10 bases. The CDR3 totals 14 residues. The germline CDR1 and CDR2 sequences are KGHSH and LQKENI. V trimming: 2 bases; J trimming: 2 bases; junction bases outside the gene matches: 0. The CDR3 nucleotides read TGTGCCAGCTCACCAGGGACAGGGGCCTACGAGCAGTACTTC. Its protein is CASSPGTGAYEQYF.

The chain uses TRBV20-1 and TRBJ2-1; D might be TRBD1 (6 bases). The CDR3 spans 10 residues. Trimming stripped 4 bases from V and 10 bases from J, with 8 bases between. Germline lookup yields CDR1 DFQATT and CDR2 SNEGSKA (reference sequence). The CDR3 here is CSATDSEQFF. The DNA for the CDR3 is TGCAGTGCTACGGACAGCGAGCAGTTCTTC.